A selection of T cell receptor beta chains follows, all from one sample in a study of Graves' ophthalmopathy and Graves' hyperthyroidism. TCRdb re-derived calls from the multiplex PCR reads in MiXCR, one entry per CDR3 protein. The sample contains hundreds of thousands of distinct CDR3 sequences, approximately 40% of which appear only once. The source material was peripheral blood. Receptors originate from an adult man with Graves' ophthalmopathy. The CDR3 runs from the conserved cysteine through the conserved F or W. D genes are given only for firm matches. The size entry is marked missing in some rows and otherwise reads once, few, many or a size class.

v_gene,abundance,d_gene,j_gene,CDR3nt,CDR3aa
TRBV25-1,-,-,TRBJ1-2,TGTACCAGCAGAGTTGGTCAGTATGGCTACACCTTC,CTSRVGQYGYTF
TRBV7-2,many,-,TRBJ2-5,TGTGCCAGCAGCTTAGTTGCAGGGTCAGAGACCCAGTACTTC,CASSLVAGSETQYF
TRBV7-2,-,TRBD1,TRBJ1-5,TGTGCCAGCAGACCGGACAGGGGATATAGCAATCAGCCCCAGCATTTT,CASRPDRGYSNQPQHF
TRBV11-2,-,-,TRBJ1-1,TGTGCCAGCAGCCTCACAGAGAATGAAGCTTTCTTT,CASSLTENEAFF
TRBV10-3,-,TRBD1,TRBJ1-2,TGTGCCATCAGTGAGGGGGACAGAGGAAACACCTTC,CAISEGDRGNTF
TRBV11-2,-,TRBD1,TRBJ1-6,TGTGCCGGCAGCTCCCGACAGGGGTATACGAATTCACCCCTCCACTTT,CAGSSRQGYTNSPLHF
TRBV20-1,-,TRBD2,TRBJ2-7,TGCAGTGCTAGTTGGGTAGCGGGAGTATCCTACGAGCAGTACTTC,CSASWVAGVSYEQYF
TRBV15,many,-,TRBJ2-2,TGTGCCACCAGGGGGCGCGGAGCCGGGGAGCTGTTTTTT,CATRGRGAGELFF
TRBV7-8,many,-,TRBJ1-6,TGTGCCAGCAGCACTCCGGGACCTTATAATTCACCCCTCCACTTT,CASSTPGPYNSPLHF
TRBV7-9,few,-,TRBJ2-7,TGTGCCAGCAGCTTGGAAGGGAAGTCAGGGGAGCAGTACTTC,CASSLEGKSGEQYF
TRBV11-1,-,-,TRBJ2-7,TGTGCCAGCAGCAGCAGGGCCCCGCCCTACGAGCAGTACTTC,CASSSRAPPYEQYF
TRBV11-2,few,-,TRBJ2-6,TGTGCCAGCAGCTTGAGATCCACTGGGGCCAACGTCCTGACTTTC,CASSLRSTGANVLTF
TRBV10-3,once,-,TRBJ1-4,TGTGCCATCAGTGACGACGGCCTTAATGAAAAACTGTTTTTT,CAISDDGLNEKLFF
TRBV19,-,TRBD1,TRBJ2-7,TGTGCCAGTATGGACAGGGTGATCCTGGGATCCTACGAGCAGTACTTC,CASMDRVILGSYEQYF
TRBV2,-,-,TRBJ2-7,TGTGCCAGCCACGACAGCTACGGCGACGAGCAGTACTTC,CASHDSYGDEQYF
TRBV20-1,-,-,TRBJ1-5,TGCAGTGCTGGGCAGGGACTAGGTCAGCCCCAGCATTTT,CSAGQGLGQPQHF
TRBV10-2,many,-,TRBJ2-5,TGCGCCAGCAGTGAGCTCACCCAAGAGACCCAGTACTTC,CASSELTQETQYF
TRBV10-3,-,-,TRBJ2-5,TGTGCCACCAGCACAGCGGGACAGCAAGAGACCCAGTACTTC,CATSTAGQQETQYF
TRBV7-9,-,-,TRBJ1-6,TGTGCCAGCAGCTTGCTGAACCATAATTCACCCCTCCACTTT,CASSLLNHNSPLHF
TRBV25-1,few,TRBD1,TRBJ2-2,TGTGCCAGCAGTCCGGGGACAGGGATTCCCGGGGAGCTGTTTTTT,CASSPGTGIPGELFF
TRBV11-1,-,-,TRBJ1-1,TGTGCCAGCAGCGAGACAGAGGTTCCAGCTTTCTTT,CASSETEVPAFF
TRBV10-3,many,-,TRBJ2-7,TGTGCCATCCGAGGGACCCTTCCCGAGCAGTACTTC,CAIRGTLPEQYF
TRBV9,-,TRBD1,TRBJ1-6,TGTGCCAGCTCACTACGGACAGGAGGCTCCTATAATTCACCCCTCCACTTT,CASSLRTGGSYNSPLHF
TRBV14,many,-,TRBJ2-7,TGTGCCAGCAGCCACGGCCCCTCCTACGAGCAGTACTTC,CASSHGPSYEQYF
TRBV24-1,-,TRBD1,TRBJ1-5,TGTGCCAGCAGGGGGACAGGGAGAGGCAATCAGCCCCAGCATTTT,CASRGTGRGNQPQHF
TRBV10-3,many,-,TRBJ2-5,TGTGCCATCAGTTCGGACCCGGCGGGGGAGACCCAGTACTTC,CAISSDPAGETQYF
TRBV7-9,many,-,TRBJ1-2,TGTGCCAGCAGCTCCGACATAAACGAGGAGACATTCTATGGCTACACCTTC,CASSSDINEETFYGYTF
TRBV11-2,-,-,TRBJ2-7,TGCGCCAGCAGCCAAGACACGCGCGACAGGACCTACGAGCAGTACTTC,CASSQDTRDRTYEQYF
TRBV29-1,-,-,TRBJ1-1,TGCAGTGCCGGACCCCCAGGGGCGAAGAACACTGAAGCTTTCTTT,CSAGPPGAKNTEAFF
TRBV20-1,-,-,TRBJ1-1,TGCAGTGCTAGAGATATGAGGGAGAACACTGAAGCTTTCTTT,CSARDMRENTEAFF
TRBV10-3,few,TRBD1,TRBJ2-7,TGTGCCAGCACCTACAATGGACAGGGGGACGAGCAGTACTTC,CASTYNGQGDEQYF
TRBV5-5,-,TRBD2,TRBJ2-7,TGTGCCAGCAGCTCGAGGCTAGCGGGAGCGATCTACGAGCAGTACTTC,CASSSRLAGAIYEQYF
TRBV29-1,-,-,TRBJ1-6,TGCAGCGTGGAGGCGTTGTTTTCACCCCTCCACTTT,CSVEALFSPLHF
TRBV2,many,-,TRBJ1-5,TGTGCCAGCAGGGGGGGCCTGAATAGCAATCAGCCCCAGCATTTT,CASRGGLNSNQPQHF
TRBV29-1,many,-,TRBJ1-2,TGCAGCGTACCCCGGGGCTTCACGGGGGGCTACACCTTC,CSVPRGFTGGYTF
TRBV9,few,-,TRBJ1-2,TGTGCCAGCAGCGAAACTCCGGGGGGGCTCGAGGGCTACACCTTC,CASSETPGGLEGYTF
TRBV20-1,-,TRBD2,TRBJ2-2,TGCAGTGCTAGAGGACTAGCGGGGGCCTCGAACACCGGGGAGCTGTTTTTT,CSARGLAGASNTGELFF
TRBV12-3/TRBV12-4,-,TRBD1,TRBJ1-6,TGTGCCAGCAGCAAGGGACAGCAAACATATAATTCACCCCTCCACTTT,CASSKGQQTYNSPLHF
TRBV6-6,few,-,TRBJ1-2,TGTGCCAGCAGTTATCGGCTCGACAGAACCTATGGCTACACCTTC,CASSYRLDRTYGYTF
TRBV24-1,few,-,TRBJ2-7,TGTGCCACCAGTGATTCATCCAGGGATTCCTACGAGCAGTACTTC,CATSDSSRDSYEQYF
TRBV29-1,many,-,TRBJ1-2,TGCAGCGCCGTTGGGCGAAACGGCTACACCTTC,CSAVGRNGYTF
TRBV11-3,-,TRBD1,TRBJ2-5,TGTGCCAGCACCAGAAGAACAGGGGGCCCTTGGGAGACCCAGTACTTC,CASTRRTGGPWETQYF
TRBV10-3,few,-,TRBJ2-7,TGTGCCATCAGTGAGTCAACCACAACCTACGAGCAGTACTTC,CAISESTTTYEQYF
TRBV7-9,-,TRBD1,TRBJ2-7,TGTGCCAGCAGCTTGGGGACAGGGGGCGATCAGCCCCAGCAGTACTTC,CASSLGTGGDQPQQYF
TRBV12-3/TRBV12-4,once,TRBD2,TRBJ2-5,TGTGCCAGCAGTCTAGCGGGGGACCCAAAAGAGACCCAGTACTTC,CASSLAGDPKETQYF
TRBV25-1,-,-,TRBJ1-4,TGTGCTACTAAGGAGTGGTCTAATGAAAAACTGTTTTTT,CATKEWSNEKLFF
TRBV25-1,-,TRBD1,TRBJ2-7,TGCGCCAGCAGTAGGACAGGGGGCAACGAGCAGTACTTC,CASSRTGGNEQYF
TRBV24-1,-,TRBD1,TRBJ2-7,TGTGCCAGCAGTCGTCCCGGGACAGGGCCGAGCTCCTACGAGCAGTACTTC,CASSRPGTGPSSYEQYF